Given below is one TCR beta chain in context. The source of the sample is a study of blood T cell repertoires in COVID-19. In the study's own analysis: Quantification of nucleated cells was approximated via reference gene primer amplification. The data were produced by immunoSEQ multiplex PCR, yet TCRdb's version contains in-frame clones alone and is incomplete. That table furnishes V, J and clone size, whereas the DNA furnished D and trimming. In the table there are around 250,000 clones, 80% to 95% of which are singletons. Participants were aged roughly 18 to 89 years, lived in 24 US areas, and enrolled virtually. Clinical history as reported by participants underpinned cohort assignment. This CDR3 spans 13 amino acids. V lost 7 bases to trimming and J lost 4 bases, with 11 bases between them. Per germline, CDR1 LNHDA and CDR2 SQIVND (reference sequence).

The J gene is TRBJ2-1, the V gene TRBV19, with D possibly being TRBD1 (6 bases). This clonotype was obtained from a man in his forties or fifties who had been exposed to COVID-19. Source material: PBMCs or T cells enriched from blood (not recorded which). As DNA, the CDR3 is TGTGCCAGTAACCCTACAGGGTACAATGAGCAGTTCTTC. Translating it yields CASNPTGYNEQFF.